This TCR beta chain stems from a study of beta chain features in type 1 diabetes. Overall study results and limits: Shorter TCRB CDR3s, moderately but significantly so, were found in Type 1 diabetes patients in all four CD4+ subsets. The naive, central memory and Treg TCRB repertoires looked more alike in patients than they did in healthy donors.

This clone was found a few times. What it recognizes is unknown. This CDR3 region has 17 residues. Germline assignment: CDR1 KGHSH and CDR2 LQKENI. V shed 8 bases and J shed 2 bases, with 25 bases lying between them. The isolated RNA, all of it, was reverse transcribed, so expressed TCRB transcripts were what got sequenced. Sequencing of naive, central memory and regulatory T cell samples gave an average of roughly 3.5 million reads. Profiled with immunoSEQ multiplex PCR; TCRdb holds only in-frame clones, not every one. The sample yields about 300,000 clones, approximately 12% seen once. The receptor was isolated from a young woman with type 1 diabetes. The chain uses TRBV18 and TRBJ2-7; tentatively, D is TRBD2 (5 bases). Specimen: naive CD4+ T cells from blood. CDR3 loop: CASRGFDRDGETYEQYV. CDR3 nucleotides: TGTGCCAGCCGTGGGTTTGATAGAGACGGGGAAACCTACGAGCAGTACGTC.